This T cell receptor beta chain emerged from a study of T-cell reconstitution after alpha-beta-depleted transplantation in children (dated by TCRdb to about 2016). About the full investigation: T-cell immune reconstitution after TCRalphabeta/CD19-depleted allogeneic hematopoietic cell transplantation in children was quantitatively tracked in the study by means of TCR repertoire profiling.

This clonotype was recorded a few times. This receptor's antigen is unknown. No much larger clone is present one base from it, and per-base qualities are unavailable. The germline V end is reduced by 4 bases and the J end by 0 bases; junction bases left unmatched: 5. Including the terminal cysteine and valine, the CDR3 comprises 16 residues. Of all the DNA, just the CDR3 is kept, 48 bases in frame from base 1. CDR1 and CDR2 (ENHRY, SYGVKD) derive from the germline V gene. Library preparation was by PCR. The sample was run on an Illumina HiSeq 2500. TCR library preparation used molecular barcoding, with unique molecular identifiers applied to normalize quantification of the TCRbeta repertoire. TCRdb took the public reads, trimmed them with fastp at Q25, ran MiXCR for clone calling and kept in-frame beta chains. Identical CDR3 protein sequences are pooled into one entry, listed with their most common genes and DNA. The sample table shows roughly 490,000 distinct CDR3 sequences, and approximately 10% are seen once. The top ten clonotypes cover less than 15% of the sample.

The meaning of the sample's treatment or condition label: allogeneic hematopoietic cell transplantation with graft depleted of TCRalphabeta T cells and CD19 B cells. The transplant recipients were children given TCRalphabeta/CD19-depleted allogeneic hematopoietic cell grafts. Points the paper makes about the study in general: The apparently early alphabetaT-cell count recovery about two months after transplant was reportedly dependent on only several hundred rapidly expanded clones derived from non-depleted graft cells. In some patients, the high TCRbeta diversity seen at day 60 was put down to recipient T cells and intrathymic progenitors that had survived conditioning. Hyperexpanded clone frequencies declined over subsequent months; after one year, T-cell counts and TCRbeta diversity were mostly attributed to newly produced T cells.

This receptor was identified in a female patient aged 2-9 years who had a stem cell transplant for aplastic anemia, so the T cells may come from the graft donor. The source material was PBMCs, mostly from graft donor cells, sampled 180 days after TCRalphabeta/CD19-depleted stem cell transplant. The chain couples TRBV10-3 to TRBJ2-7; 11 central bases correspond to TRBD2. The CDR3 here reads CAISAHTSGSSYEQYV. The DNA is as follows: TGTGCCATCAGTGCCCACACTAGCGGGAGCTCCTACGAGCAGTACGTC.